This T cell receptor (beta chain) was sequenced in a study of blood T cell repertoires in COVID-19. Per germline, CDR1 SGHAT and CDR2 FQNNGV. CDR3 length: 19 amino acids. V lost 3 bases to trimming and J lost 10 bases; unmatched junction nucleotides: 19. Authors' analysis steps: Reference gene primer amplification in the assay estimated nucleated cell counts. This table comes from immunoSEQ multiplex PCR, and its TCRdb copy is limited to in-frame clones, with some not included. That table gives V, J and clone size, and the DNA gave D and trimming. In the table there are 260,000 or so clones, under 90% of which are singletons. Residents of around 24 US areas, aged roughly 18 to 89 years, made up the participants.

The sequenced sample consisted of PBMCs or T cells enriched from blood (not recorded which). The chain combines TRBV11-2 with TRBJ2-1; 12 nucleotides line up with TRBD2. This TCR came from a woman in her forties who had been exposed to COVID-19. The CDR3 nucleotides are TGTGCCAGCAGCTTGTCAGGGGGCCCTTGGGCTAGCGGGGGGGCCGAGCAGTTCTTC. This translates into CASSLSGGPWASGGAEQFF.